The sequence of this T cell receptor beta chain was determined in a study of blood T cell repertoires in COVID-19. For the study at large: From the United States, Italy and Spain came samples of acute and convalescent COVID-19.

This CDR3 is 15 amino acids long. The ends were cut back, 5 bases at V and 1 base at J, with 14 bases in the middle. Germline CDR1 MNHEY, CDR2 SVGAGI. The table came from immunoSEQ multiplex PCR; TCRdb's copy has only in-frame clones and leaves some out. The sample shows roughly 80,000 clones, 91% of them seen only once. Those enrolled in Seattle joined during active infection and were followed longitudinally afterward. The sequence was obtained from a man aged 50 to 60 with COVID-19, enrolled during active disease. The rearrangement joins TRBV6-5 to TRBJ1-1; D is ambiguous. Sequencing input: peripheral blood. DNA of the CDR3: TGTGCCAGCAGTCGACCTCCGGCAGGGAACACTGAAGCTTTCTTT. This sequence encodes CASSRPPAGNTEAFF.